This T cell receptor (beta chain) was captured in a study of T cells after yellow fever vaccination. On the study more broadly: Each low-cell-number fraction was prepared by means of SMART-Seq v4 Ultra Low Input.

Looked up from germline, CDR1 is SGDLS and CDR2 is YYNGEE. The CDR3 sequence is 15 residues long. V was clipped by 0 bases and J by 7 bases, with 13 bases between them. This clonotype was found many times. The antigen is unknown. TCRdb reprocessed the 5' RACE reads via MiXCR and lists one record per CDR3 protein. The sample lists over 200,000 distinct CDR3 sequences, 6.7% occurring once. The study, taken as a whole, reports: Subsequent to the booster, the majority of primary-vaccination clones reappeared (96% CD4, about 90% CD8). Repertoires sorted by FACS could include abundant clonotypes that are contaminants from the bulk population.

The chain couples TRBV9 to TRBJ2-2; the D gene could be TRBD1 or TRBD2 (6 bases each). The specimen was CD4+ T cells sorted from PBMCs, collected on the day of the yellow fever booster vaccination. The receptor was derived from a man aged 25-45 years who received the YFV17D yellow fever vaccine. The CDR3 protein is CASSVAQGRSGELFF. The CDR3 DNA reads as TGTGCCAGCAGCGTAGCCCAGGGGAGGAGCGGGGAGCTGTTTTTT.